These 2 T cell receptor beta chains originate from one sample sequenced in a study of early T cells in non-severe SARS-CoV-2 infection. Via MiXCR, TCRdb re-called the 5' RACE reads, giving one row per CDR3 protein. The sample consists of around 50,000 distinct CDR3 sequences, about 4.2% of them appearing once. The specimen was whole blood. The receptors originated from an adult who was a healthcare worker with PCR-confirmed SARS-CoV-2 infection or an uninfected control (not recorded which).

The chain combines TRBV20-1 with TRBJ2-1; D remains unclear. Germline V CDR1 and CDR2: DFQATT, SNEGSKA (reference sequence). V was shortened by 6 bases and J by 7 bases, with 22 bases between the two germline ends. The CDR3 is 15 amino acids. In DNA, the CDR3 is TGCAGTGCCGTGGTATCTTTCGCCATGGCTAATGAGCAGTTCTTC. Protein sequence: CSAVVSFAMANEQFF.

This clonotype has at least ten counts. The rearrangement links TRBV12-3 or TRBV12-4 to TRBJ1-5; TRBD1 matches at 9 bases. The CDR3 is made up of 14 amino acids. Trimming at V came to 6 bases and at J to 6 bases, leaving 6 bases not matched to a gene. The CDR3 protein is CASSLTGGTQPQHF. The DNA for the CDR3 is TGTGCCAGCAGCCTAACAGGGGGCACTCAGCCCCAGCATTTT.